This T cell receptor beta chain was profiled in a study of OX40 agonist ivuxolimab in advanced cancers. CDR1 is SGHNT and CDR2 is YENEEA in the germline V gene. Unmatched junction bases numbered 2, after V lost 3 bases and J lost 2 bases. The CDR3 has 17 residues. The table came from immunoSEQ multiplex PCR; TCRdb's copy has only in-frame clones and leaves some out. The sample lists roughly 13,000 clones; 65% to 85% were seen once. The sequence derives from an adult with an advanced solid tumor such as melanoma, head and neck, liver or kidney cancer. This specimen consisted of CD4+ or CD8+ T cells sorted from blood, obtained in a trial of the OX40 agonist ivuxolimab. V usage is TRBV11-3 and J usage is TRBJ2-3; 16 bases map to TRBD2. The CDR3 bases are TGTGCCAGCAGCTTGGGACTAGCGGGAGGGCCCACAGATACGCAGTATTTT. Its translation is CASSLGLAGGPTDTQYF.